The sequence of this T cell receptor beta chain was determined in a study of CD8 T cells in Susac syndrome. The authors carried out high-throughput sequencing of TCR beta. They applied it to CD8+ and CD4+ T cells obtained from blood. Patients with stable or active relapsing-remitting disease, all of them treatment-naive, made up the multiple sclerosis controls. TEMRA cells were enriched by FACS, and CD4+ and CD8+ T cells were negatively isolated. V shed 0 bases, J shed 3 bases, and the junction held 10 bases outside the gene matches. Germline lookup yields CDR1 MNHNS and CDR2 SASEGT. This CDR3 region has 17 residues. The authors reverse transcribed roughly 0.5 to 1 ug RNA with random hexamers. It was immunoSEQ multiplex PCR that amplified TCR beta CDR3 across 54 Vbeta and 13 Jbeta. TCRdb ran MiXCR on the immunoSEQ multiplex PCR reads and lists one entry per CDR3 protein. The sample has some 200,000 distinct CDR3 sequences; 92% are singletons.

The sample taken for sequencing was CD8+ T cells from PBMCs. The chain carries TRBV6-1 and TRBJ1-2; 7 bases fit TRBD1. The receptor was isolated from a human donor with multiple sclerosis. The CDR3: CASSEARPGQGDYGYTF. CDR3 sequence (DNA): TGTGCCAGCAGTGAAGCAAGGCCCGGGCAGGGGGACTATGGCTACACCTTC.